These 29 T cell receptor beta chains were sequenced from one sample in a study of CD8 T cells in Susac syndrome. RNA in amounts of about 0.5 to 1 ug was reverse transcribed with random hexamers. TCRdb reprocessed the immunoSEQ multiplex PCR reads with MiXCR, giving one entry per CDR3 protein. The sample has 120,000 to 150,000 distinct CDR3 sequences, nearly 97% seen once; the top ten hold 0.075% to 0.09%. Input material: CD4+ T cells from PBMCs. Receptors were obtained from a human donor with Susac syndrome.

The chain links TRBV5-1 to TRBJ1-2, with D maybe TRBD1 (6 bases). The CDR3 sequence is 14 residues long. The V gene lost 4 bases and the J gene lost 7 bases, with 17 bases spanning the gap. CDR1 and CDR2 from the germline V gene are SGHRS and YFSETQ. The CDR3 region has the DNA TGCGCCAGCAGCCCGGGACACCCCCAGGGTGGCTACACCTTC. Translating gives CASSPGHPQGGYTF.

The J gene is TRBJ2-4, the V gene TRBV6-2 or TRBV6-3, with D perhaps TRBD2 (5 bases). This CDR3 spans 14 amino acids. V was trimmed by 2 bases and J by 6 bases, leaving 11 bases between them. Germline V lookup: CDR1 MNHEY, CDR2 SVGEGT. The CDR3 region has the DNA TGTGCCAGCAGTTACCGGCGGGTGGGAAACATTCAGTACTTC. Its protein product is CASSYRRVGNIQYF.

V usage is TRBV18 and J usage is TRBJ2-5, with 7 bases lining up with TRBD2. Per the germline V gene, CDR1 is KGHSH and CDR2 is LQKENI. Unmatched junction bases numbered 6, after V lost 4 bases and J lost 4 bases. The CDR3 consists of 14 residues. CDR3 loop: CASSQRTSIETQYF. The DNA of the CDR3 is TGTGCCAGCTCACAAAGGACTAGTATAGAGACCCAGTACTTC.

This chain links TRBV12-3 or TRBV12-4 with TRBJ1-1; D not certain. The V end was cut by 3 bases, the J end by 2 bases, with 13 bases between. The CDR3 totals 15 residues. The CDR3 loop reads CASSFGHTQNTEAFF. The DNA for the CDR3 is TGTGCCAGCAGTTTCGGCCACACACAAAACACTGAAGCTTTCTTT.

The V and J genes are TRBV3-1 and TRBJ2-5, with 9 nucleotides matching TRBD2. Per the germline V gene, CDR1 is LGHDT and CDR2 is YNNKEL (reference sequence). The CDR3 runs to 14 residues. J gave up 2 bases and V 8 bases, and 6 bases lay outside the gene matches. The CDR3 loop reads CASGPTSGQETQYF. CDR3 nucleotides: TGTGCCAGCGGCCCGACTAGCGGACAAGAGACCCAGTACTTC.

The chain recombines TRBV3-1 with TRBJ1-2; no definite D call. Germline CDR1 LGHDT, CDR2 YNNKEL (reference sequence). Trimming took off 1 base at V and 2 bases at J, with 8 bases between the two ends. This CDR3 has 14 amino acids. CDR3 sequence reads: CASSQGAQNYGYTF. DNA of the CDR3: TGTGCCAGCAGCCAAGGTGCACAGAACTATGGCTACACCTTC.

This clonotype was seen a few times. The chain employs TRBV24-1 and TRBJ2-7; D gene uncertain. V lost 2 bases, J lost 3 bases, and 1 base lay in between. This CDR3 has 11 residues. CDR1 is KGHDR and CDR2 is SFDVKD in the germline V gene. The chain's CDR3 is CATSDYYEQYF. The CDR3 region has the DNA TGTGCCACCAGTGATTACTACGAGCAGTACTTC.

This clonotype was detected only once. The chain combines TRBV9 with TRBJ2-5, with 11 nucleotides matching TRBD2. CDR1 is SGDLS, CDR2 YYNGEE, per germline. There are 14 residues in the CDR3. V was clipped by 4 bases and J by 3 bases; unmatched bases: 2. The CDR3 bases are TGTGCCAGCAGCACTAGCGGGAGAGAAGAGACCCAGTACTTC. This codes for CASSTSGREETQYF.

The chain carries TRBV29-1 and TRBJ2-7; 9 bases are shared with TRBD2. V dropped 3 bases and J dropped 0; count of bases not matched to a gene: 6. The CDR3 is made up of 15 amino acids. Germline V gene data show CDR1 as SQVTM and CDR2 as ANQGSEA. This CDR3 reads CSVDSPSGVSYEQYF. The CDR3 nucleotides read TGCAGCGTTGATTCCCCTAGCGGGGTCTCCTACGAGCAGTACTTC.

The chain recombines TRBV7-6 with TRBJ2-7; 7 positions agree with TRBD2. Germline CDR1 SGHVS, CDR2 FNYEAQ. This CDR3 has 16 residues. The V segment lost 5 bases and the J segment 6 bases; nucleotides outside the gene matches: 16. This CDR3 is CASSPRELAPLSEQYF. The DNA of the CDR3 is TGTGCCAGCAGCCCTAGGGAACTAGCGCCGCTCTCCGAGCAGTACTTC.

V gene TRBV20-1 combines with J gene TRBJ1-2, with 10 bases lining up with TRBD1. The V and J ends lost 6 bases and 6 bases, in that order; junction bases with no gene match: 16. CDR1 and CDR2 (germline): DFQATT, SNEGSKA (reference sequence). The CDR3 spans 16 residues. In DNA form, the CDR3 reads TGCAGTGCCTCAAGTCAAGTGGGACAGGGGAGGAATGGCTACACCTTC. Amino acids: CSASSQVGQGRNGYTF.

The genes are TRBV3-1 and TRBJ1-2, with D perhaps matching TRBD1 (6 bases). Germline V gene sequence: CDR1 LGHDT, CDR2 YNNKEL (reference sequence). The CDR3 has 15 residues. V shed 0 bases and J shed 7 bases, with 15 bases lying between them. CDR3 loop: CASSQDGGRMGGYTF. The CDR3, as DNA: TGTGCCAGCAGCCAAGATGGGGGCCGGATGGGTGGCTACACCTTC.

V is TRBV6-2 or TRBV6-3 and J is TRBJ2-1, with D unclear. Germline CDR1 and CDR2: MNHEY and SVGEGT. Trimming took off 2 bases at V and 5 bases at J, with 19 bases between the two ends. The CDR3 runs to 17 residues. CDR3 protein: CASSYVPSRTINNEQFF. CDR3 bases: TGTGCCAGCAGTTACGTTCCTTCGCGTACGATCAACAATGAGCAGTTCTTC.

CDR3 amino acids: CASSLVGAGSTEAFF. CDR3 sequence (DNA): TGTGCCAGCAGCTTAGTCGGGGCGGGATCCACTGAAGCTTTCTTT. The rearrangement links TRBV13 to TRBJ1-1; the D gene is possibly TRBD1 (5 bases). In germline, CDR1 is PRHDT, CDR2 FYEKMQ (reference sequence). V was clipped by 1 base and J by 4 bases, with 13 bases between them. The CDR3 sequence is 15 residues long.

CDR3 protein: CASSPTTTSGSNNEQFF. The CDR3 DNA sequence: TGCGCCAGCAGCCCCACCACGACTAGCGGGAGCAACAATGAGCAGTTCTTC. The V and J genes are TRBV4-1 and TRBJ2-1, with 12 bases matching TRBD2. V lost 4 bases to trimming and J lost 5 bases; unmatched junction nucleotides: 9. The CDR3 is 17 amino acids. The germline gives CDR1 MGHRA, CDR2 YSYEKL.

This chain links TRBV9 with TRBJ2-3; 10 nucleotides agree with TRBD2. Losses at the gene ends were 2 bases for V and 2 bases for J; bases not matched to a gene: 5. CDR1 and CDR2 from the germline V gene are SGDLS and YYNGEE. There are 16 residues in the CDR3. CDR3 bases: TGTGCCAGCAGCGTCCTAGCGGGGGCCGTCACAGATACGCAGTATTTT. It codes for CASSVLAGAVTDTQYF.

As DNA, the CDR3 is TGTGCCAGCAGCAGTAGCGGGAGCCAGAGGAAGACCCAGTACTTC. Residues: CASSSSGSQRKTQYF. This chain connects TRBV28 to TRBJ2-5, with 9 bases aligning to TRBD2. With V trimmed by 6 bases and J by 6 bases, 11 bases remained unmatched. This CDR3 region has 15 residues. Germline CDR1 is MDHEN and CDR2 is SYDVKM.

CDR3 amino acids: CASSRGEETQYF. CDR3 in DNA: TGTGCCAGCTCCCGGGGGGAAGAGACCCAGTACTTC. V is TRBV2 and J is TRBJ2-5; 7 bases map to TRBD2. CDR3 size: 12 residues. CDR1 and CDR2 from the germline V gene are SNHLY and FYNNEI. J was trimmed by 3 bases and V by 8 bases; bases with no gene match: 3. The full variable domain, completed using reference TRBV2 and TRBJ2-5, is EPEVTQTPSHQVTQMGQEVILRCVPISNHLYFYWYRQILGQKVEFLVSFYNNEISEKSEIFDDQFSVERPDGSNFTLKIRSTKLEDSAMYFCASSRGEETQYFGPGTRLLVL.

The V and J genes are TRBV10-2 and TRBJ2-7, with 7 bases that match TRBD2. In germline, CDR1 is WSHSY, CDR2 SAAADI. Trimming removed 3 bases from V and 4 bases from J; junction bases left unmatched: 6. The CDR3 has 14 amino acids. The CDR3 loop is CASSEPSGPYEQYF. CDR3 nucleotides: TGCGCCAGCAGTGAACCTAGCGGCCCGTACGAGCAGTACTTC.

V usage is TRBV18 and J usage is TRBJ1-1, with D tentatively TRBD1 (5 bases). The CDR3 is 14 residues long. Germline-derived CDR1 and CDR2 are KGHSH and LQKENI. The germline V and J ends were trimmed by 1 base and 6 bases, with 12 bases remaining between them. In nucleotides, the CDR3 is TGTGCCAGCTCACCACGACAGTCGAGCGCTGAAGCTTTCTTT. It yields the protein CASSPRQSSAEAFF.

J is TRBJ1-2 and V is TRBV4-2; the D is unclear. Germline lookup yields CDR1 LGHNA and CDR2 YNFKEQ. This CDR3 region has 14 residues. Between the trimmed V and J ends, which lost 2 bases and 4 bases, there was a span of 11 bases. The CDR3 reads CASSQSTDSYGYTF. The CDR3 DNA reads TGTGCCAGCAGCCAATCGACTGACTCCTATGGCTACACCTTC.

The rearrangement uses TRBV20-1 and TRBJ2-5; D might be TRBD2 (5 bases). Germline V gene data show CDR1 as DFQATT and CDR2 as SNEGSKA (reference sequence). The CDR3 runs to 12 residues. V gave up 3 bases and J gave up 3 bases, with 8 bases separating them. The DNA of the CDR3 is TGCAGTGCTAGGACTAACGAAGAGACCCAGTACTTC. Translated, it gives CSARTNEETQYF.

The J gene is TRBJ2-1, the V gene TRBV20-1; 10 positions match TRBD2. The V and J ends lost 5 bases and 2 bases, in that order; junction bases with no gene match: 3. The CDR3 runs 14 residues. The germline gives CDR1 DFQATT, CDR2 SNEGSKA (reference sequence). The CDR3 sequence: CSADSGGPYNEQFF. The CDR3 DNA sequence: TGCAGTGCTGATAGCGGGGGGCCCTACAATGAGCAGTTCTTC.

In this sample, this clonotype turned up once. The rearrangement joins TRBV6-2 or TRBV6-3 to TRBJ2-5; tentatively, D is TRBD2 (5 bases). Germline assignment: CDR1 MNHEY and CDR2 SVGEGT. The germline V and J ends were trimmed by 7 bases and 4 bases, with 16 bases remaining between them. This CDR3 region has 14 residues. CDR3 bases: TGTGCCAGCACCTCTCAAGGGAGCGGAGAGACCCAGTACTTC. This encodes CASTSQGSGETQYF.

This clonotype occurred once. This sequence joins TRBV29-1 and TRBJ1-2; no firm D call. Germline V gene data show CDR1 as SQVTM and CDR2 as ANQGSEA. Trimming shortened V by 7 bases and J by 2 bases, and 5 bases separated the two germline ends. The CDR3 has 10 residues. The CDR3 is CSAGNYGYTF. CDR3 nucleotide sequence: TGCAGCGCTGGGAACTATGGCTACACCTTC.

The chain has TRBV25-1 and TRBJ2-1; tentatively, D is TRBD1 or TRBD2 (6 bases each). The CDR3 covers 16 residues. The V end was cut by 3 bases, the J end by 8 bases, with 20 bases between. Germline V gene data show CDR1 as MGHDK and CDR2 as SYGVNS. CDR3 amino acids: CASSDQRGAGVDEQFF. In DNA, the CDR3 is TGTGCCAGCAGTGACCAAAGGGGGGCCGGGGTCGATGAGCAGTTCTTC.

The V gene is TRBV2, the J gene TRBJ1-5; no definite D call. CDR3 length: 13 residues. V lost 7 bases, J lost 0 bases, and 7 bases lay in between. CDR1 is SNHLY, CDR2 FYNNEI, per germline. DNA of the CDR3: TGTGCCAGCAATCGGGATAGCAATCAGCCCCAGCATTTT. It encodes CASNRDSNQPQHF.

The chain carries TRBV5-1 and TRBJ2-3, with TRBD1 matching over 8 bases. The germline gives CDR1 SGHRS, CDR2 YFSETQ. The CDR3 sequence is 16 residues long. V trimming: 0 bases; J trimming: 4 bases; junction bases outside the gene matches: 7. CDR3 region: CASSLAMSRGPDTQYF. In nucleotides, the CDR3 is TGCGCCAGCAGCTTGGCCATGTCCAGGGGGCCAGATACGCAGTATTTT.

This sequence joins TRBV7-2 and TRBJ2-7; D remains ambiguous. The V gene's germline CDR1 is SGHTA and CDR2 FQGNSA. V was pared by 4 bases and J by 4 bases, with 8 bases between. The CDR3 consists of 12 residues. In nucleotides, the CDR3 is TGTGCCAGCAGCTCCCGTTTATACGAGCAGTACTTC. Its protein product is CASSSRLYEQYF.